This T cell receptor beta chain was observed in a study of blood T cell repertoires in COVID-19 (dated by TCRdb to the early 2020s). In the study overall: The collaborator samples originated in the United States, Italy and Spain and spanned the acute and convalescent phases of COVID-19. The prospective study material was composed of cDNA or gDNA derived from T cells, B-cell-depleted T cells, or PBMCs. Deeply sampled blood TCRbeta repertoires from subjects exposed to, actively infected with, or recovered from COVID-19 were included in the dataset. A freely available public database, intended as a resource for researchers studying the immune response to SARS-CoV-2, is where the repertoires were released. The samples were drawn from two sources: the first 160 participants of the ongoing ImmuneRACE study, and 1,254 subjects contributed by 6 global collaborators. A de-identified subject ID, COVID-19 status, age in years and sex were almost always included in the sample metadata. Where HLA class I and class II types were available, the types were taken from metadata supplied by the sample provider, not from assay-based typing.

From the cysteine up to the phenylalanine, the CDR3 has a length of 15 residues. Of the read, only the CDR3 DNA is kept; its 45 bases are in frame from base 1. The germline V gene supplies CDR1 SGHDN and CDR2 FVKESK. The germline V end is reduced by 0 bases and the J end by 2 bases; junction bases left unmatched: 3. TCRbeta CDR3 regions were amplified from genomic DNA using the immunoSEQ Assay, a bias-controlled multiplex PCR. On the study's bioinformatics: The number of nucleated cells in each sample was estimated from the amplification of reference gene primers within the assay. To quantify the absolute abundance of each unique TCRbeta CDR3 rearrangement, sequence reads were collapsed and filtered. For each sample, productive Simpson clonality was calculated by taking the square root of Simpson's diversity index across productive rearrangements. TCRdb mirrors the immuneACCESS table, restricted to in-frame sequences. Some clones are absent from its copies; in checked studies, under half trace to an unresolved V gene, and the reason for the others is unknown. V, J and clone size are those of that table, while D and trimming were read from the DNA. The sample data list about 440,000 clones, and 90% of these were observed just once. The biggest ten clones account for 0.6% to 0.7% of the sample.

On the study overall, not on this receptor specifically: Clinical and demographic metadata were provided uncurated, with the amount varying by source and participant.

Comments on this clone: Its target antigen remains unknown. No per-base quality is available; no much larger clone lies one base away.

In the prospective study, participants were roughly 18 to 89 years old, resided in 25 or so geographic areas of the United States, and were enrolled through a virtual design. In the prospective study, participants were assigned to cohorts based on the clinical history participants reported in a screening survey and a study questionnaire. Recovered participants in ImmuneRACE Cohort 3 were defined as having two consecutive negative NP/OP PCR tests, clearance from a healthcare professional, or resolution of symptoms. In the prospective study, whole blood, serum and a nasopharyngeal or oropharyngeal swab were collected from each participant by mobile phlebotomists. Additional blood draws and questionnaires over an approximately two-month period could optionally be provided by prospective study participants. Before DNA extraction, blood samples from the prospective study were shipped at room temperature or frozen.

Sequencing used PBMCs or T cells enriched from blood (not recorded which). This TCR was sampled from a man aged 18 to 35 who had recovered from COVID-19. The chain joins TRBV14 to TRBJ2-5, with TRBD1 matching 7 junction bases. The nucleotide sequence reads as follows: TGTGCCAGCAGCCAAGATTGGGACAGACAAGAGACCCAGTACTTC. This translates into CASSQDWDRQETQYF.